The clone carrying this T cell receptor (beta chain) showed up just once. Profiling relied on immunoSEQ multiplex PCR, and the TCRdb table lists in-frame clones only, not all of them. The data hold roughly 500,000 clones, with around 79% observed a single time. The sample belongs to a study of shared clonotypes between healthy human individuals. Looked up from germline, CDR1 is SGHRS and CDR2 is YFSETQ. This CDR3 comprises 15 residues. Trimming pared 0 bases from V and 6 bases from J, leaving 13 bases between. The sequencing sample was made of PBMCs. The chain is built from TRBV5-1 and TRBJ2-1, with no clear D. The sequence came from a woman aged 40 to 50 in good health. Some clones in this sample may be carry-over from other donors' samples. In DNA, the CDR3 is TGCGCCAGCAGCTTGGTGGGGATGAGCGTCAATGAGCAGTTCTTC. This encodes CASSLVGMSVNEQFF.